One and the same sample provided the 22 T cell receptor beta chains below, sequenced in a study of regulatory T cells in long-lasting Graves disease. The authors built TCR beta libraries using iRepertoire HTBI primers and Arm-PCR of CDR3 regions. TCRdb processed the multiplex PCR reads anew with MiXCR; each CDR3 protein has one entry. The sample includes approximately 690,000 distinct CDR3 sequences, 25% to 30% of them seen just once. Noted time point: persistent/refractory GD, antithyroid drugs over 5 years with positive TRAb. TCR sequences were obtained from RNA taken from PBMCs. The specimen was peripheral blood mononuclear cells (PBMCs), collected when the disease was refractory, from a patient treated with antithyroid drugs. Receptors were obtained from a female donor with Graves disease.

This chain uses TRBV7-9 with TRBJ2-6, with TRBD2 identical over 8 bases. J was trimmed by 0 bases and V by 7 bases; bases with no gene match: 8. Germline CDR1 reads SEHNR; CDR2 reads FQNEAQ (reference sequence). The CDR3 is 17 residues long. The CDR3 reads CASNTGGLSSGANVLTF. The CDR3 region has the DNA TGTGCCAGCAATACGGGGGGGCTCTCCTCTGGGGCCAACGTCCTGACTTTC.

This clonotype turned up a few times. The V call is TRBV12-3 or TRBV12-4, the J call TRBJ2-5, with TRBD2 matching over 9 bases. V shed 1 base, J shed 1 base, and the junction held 4 bases outside the gene matches. The CDR3 runs to 16 residues. CDR3 nucleotide sequence: TGTGCCAGCAGTTTAGTGCCTAGCGGGACCCAAGAGACCCAGTACTTC. This encodes CASSLVPSGTQETQYF.

This clonotype was counted at least ten times. The V and J genes are TRBV6-5 and TRBJ1-2; no reliable D call. Trimming took 2 bases from V and 0 from J, leaving 4 bases between them. Germline loops: CDR1 MNHEY, CDR2 SVGAGI. This CDR3 has 13 amino acids. The CDR3 reads CASSYEANYGYTF. CDR3 sequence (DNA): TGTGCCAGCAGTTACGAGGCTAACTATGGCTACACCTTC.

Here the CDR3 reads CAWMWDLGQQYF. CDR3 DNA: TGTGCCTGGATGTGGGACTTGGGACAGCAGTACTTC. The chain has TRBV30 and TRBJ2-7; D possibly corresponds to TRBD2 (6 bases). Germline V gene sequence: CDR1 GTSNPN, CDR2 SVGIG (reference sequence). The CDR3 sequence is 12 residues long. V was pared by 4 bases and J by 8 bases, with 15 bases between. The full variable domain, in which reference TRBV30 and TRBJ2-7 provide the parts outside the CDR3, is SQTIHQWPATLVQPVGSPLSLECTVEGTSNPNLYWYRQAAGRGLQLLFYSVGIGQISSEVPQNLSASRPQDRQFILSSKKLLLSDSGFYLCAWMWDLGQQYFGPGTRLTVT.

In regard to this clonotype: A much bigger clone sits one base away, suggesting this may be a read error. CDR3 DNA: TGTGCCACCAAGGGACCGACAAACACTGTAGCTTTCTTT. Protein product: CATKGPTNTVAFF. V gene TRBV28 combines with J gene TRBJ1-1, with D maybe TRBD1 (5 bases). CDR1 is MDHEN, CDR2 SYDVKM, per germline. The CDR3 spans 13 residues.

This clonotype was detected only a few times. The V gene is TRBV7-3, the J gene TRBJ2-6; D might be TRBD1 (6 bases). The CDR3 extends over 17 amino acids. Germline V gene data show CDR1 as SGHTA and CDR2 as FQGTGA. Trimming cost V 5 bases and J 1 base, with 15 bases left between them. CDR3 coding DNA: TGTGCCAGCAGCAAACAGGGTACTAGGTCTGGGGCCAACGTCCTGACTTTC. It translates to CASSKQGTRSGANVLTF.

This chain joins TRBV6-5 and TRBJ1-4; D is unresolved. Germline V gene sequence: CDR1 MNHEY, CDR2 SVGAGI. The ends were cut back, 0 bases at V and 3 bases at J, with 2 bases in the middle. The CDR3 covers 13 residues. CDR3 residues: CASSYSPNEKLFF. DNA of the CDR3: TGTGCCAGCAGTTACTCGCCTAATGAAAAACTGTTTTTT.

This clonotype was seen only a few times. The chain carries TRBV6-2 or TRBV6-3 and TRBJ1-2; 8 nucleotides match TRBD1. This CDR3 has 15 amino acids. The V gene end was trimmed by 3 bases and the J gene end by 4 bases; junction bases not matched to a gene: 7. Germline loops: CDR1 MNHEY, CDR2 SVGEGT. The CDR3 region has the DNA TGTGCCAGCAGTTATAGCAGGGGGCAATCCTATGGCTACACCTTC. It translates to CASSYSRGQSYGYTF.

This sequence joins TRBV11-2 and TRBJ2-5, with TRBD2 matching over 14 bases. CDR1 SGHAT and CDR2 FQNNGV come from the germline V gene. The CDR3 totals 18 residues. After removal of 5 bases from V and 4 bases from J, the junction contained 12 bases not matched to a gene. The CDR3 DNA follows: TGTGCCAGCAGCCCCGGGACTAGCGGGAGAGGGGGTTTAGAGACCCAGTACTTC. Protein: CASSPGTSGRGGLETQYF.

This clonotype was seen a handful of times. The CDR3 region is CASMRMGGPGSGELFF. In nucleotides, the CDR3 is TGTGCCAGTATGAGAATGGGAGGGCCAGGTTCCGGGGAGCTGTTTTTT. The chain couples TRBV19 to TRBJ2-2; 7 bases fit TRBD2. CDR3 length equals 16 residues. Germline CDR1 LNHDA, CDR2 SQIVND (reference sequence). Trimming took 7 bases from V and 6 from J; bases not matched to a gene: 14.

The V and J genes are TRBV12-3 or TRBV12-4 and TRBJ1-2; possible D gene TRBD1, 5 bases. Trimming shortened V by 5 bases and J by 1 base, and 11 bases separated the two germline ends. There are 14 residues in the CDR3. CDR3 bases: TGTGCCAGCAGTGCCGGCAGGGATAACTATGGCTACACCTTC. The encoded protein is CASSAGRDNYGYTF.

There are a few counts of this clonotype. The rearrangement links TRBV5-4 to TRBJ1-6; D gene ambiguous. Germline V gives CDR1 SGHNT, CDR2 YYREEE (reference sequence). V was shortened by 7 bases and J by 10 bases, with 18 bases between the two germline ends. This CDR3 region has 14 residues. CDR3 amino acids: CASGMGISASPLHF. DNA of the CDR3: TGTGCCAGCGGTATGGGCATCTCGGCCTCACCCCTCCACTTT. Complete variable domain (other parts from reference TRBV5-4 and TRBJ1-6): ETGVTQSPTHLIKTRGQQVTLRCSSQSGHNTVSWYQQALGQGPQFIFQYYREEENGRGNFPPRFSGLQFPNYSSELNVNALELDDSALYLCASGMGISASPLHFGNGTRLTVT.

In this sample, this clonotype turned up a few times. The chain uses TRBV28 and TRBJ1-2; D gene ambiguous. V was shortened by 2 bases and J by 4 bases, with 11 bases between the two germline ends. This CDR3 region has 14 residues. CDR1 and CDR2 from the germline V gene are MDHEN and SYDVKM. CDR3 in DNA: TGTGCCAGCAGTTTAATAGGGCTCGGCTATGGCTACACCTTC. This gives the protein CASSLIGLGYGYTF.

Details on this clonotype: The conserved closing phenylalanine or tryptophan is absent in this CDR3, likely reflecting a read error. J is TRBJ1-5 and V is TRBV19, with 7 bases lining up with TRBD1. Germline CDR1 is LNHDA and CDR2 is SQIVND (reference sequence). This CDR3 region has 12 residues. The V segment lost 6 bases and the J segment 5 bases; nucleotides outside the gene matches: 1. This CDR3 reads CASRTGDQPQHL. The CDR3 nucleotides are TGTGCCAGTAGAACAGGGGATCAGCCCCAGCATCTT.

This clonotype has ten or more counts. The chain employs TRBV12-3 or TRBV12-4 and TRBJ1-1; D remains ambiguous. This CDR3 contains 15 residues. Trimming took off 5 bases at V and 0 bases at J, with 13 bases between the two ends. In DNA, the CDR3 is TGTGCCAGCAGTCCCCAGTCGTCAATGAACACTGAAGCTTTCTTT. It codes for CASSPQSSMNTEAFF.

This sequence joins TRBV11-2 and TRBJ2-5, with 7 bases identical to TRBD1. Germline-derived CDR1 and CDR2 are SGHAT and FQNNGV. V gave up 6 bases and J gave up 4 bases; unmatched junction bases: 11. The CDR3 runs to 15 residues. CDR3: CASRQLTGARETQYF. DNA of the CDR3: TGTGCCAGCAGACAATTAACAGGGGCTCGAGAGACCCAGTACTTC. The complete variable domain, with remaining parts taken from reference TRBV11-2 and TRBJ2-5, reads EAGVAQSPRYKIIEKRQSVAFWCNPISGHATLYWYQQILGQGPKLLIQFQNNGVVDDSQLPKDRFSAERLKGVDSTLKIQPAKLEDSAVYLCASRQLTGARETQYFGPGTRLLVL.

This chain connects TRBV7-9 to TRBJ1-2; TRBD1 is a possible D gene (6 bases). Trimming removed 5 bases from V and 1 base from J, with 14 bases in between. The length of the CDR3 is 15 residues. CDR1 is SEHNR and CDR2 is FQNEAQ in the germline V gene (reference sequence). CDR3 bases: TGTGCCAGCAGCCCCGGGTCGGACAGTAACTATGGCTACACCTTC. Its protein is CASSPGSDSNYGYTF.

This clonotype was recorded many times. The chain joins TRBV2 to TRBJ1-2; D is ambiguous. Germline V gene lookup returns CDR1 SNHLY and CDR2 FYNNEI. The CDR3 loop spans 14 amino acids. The V end lost 6 bases, the J end lost 1 base, and 12 bases lay between the germline ends. CDR3 sequence: CASRVGSSNYGYTF. The CDR3 DNA is TGTGCCAGCAGAGTGGGGAGTAGTAACTATGGCTACACCTTC.

A few counts support this clonotype. The genes are TRBV5-6 and TRBJ1-6; 7 bases are shared with TRBD1. Trimming took 0 bases from V and 7 from J; bases not matched to a gene: 4. This CDR3 comprises 15 residues. Looked up from germline, CDR1 is SGHDT and CDR2 is YYEEEE. CDR3 sequence (DNA): TGTGCCAGCAGCTTGGTAGGACAGGAGAATTCACCCCTCCACTTT. Residues: CASSLVGQENSPLHF. Based on the CDR3 plus reference TRBV5-6 and TRBJ1-6, the full variable domain is DAGVTQSPTHLIKTRGQQVTLRCSPKSGHDTVSWYQQALGQGPQFIFQYYEEEERQRGNFPDRFSGHQFPNYSSELNVNALLLGDSALYLCASSLVGQENSPLHFGNGTRLTVT.

This clonotype was observed a handful of times. V and J are TRBV2 and TRBJ1-6; TRBD1 is a possible D gene (5 bases). The ends were cut back, 6 bases at V and 7 bases at J, with 10 bases in the middle. Germline assignment: CDR1 SNHLY and CDR2 FYNNEI. The CDR3 consists of 13 residues. The CDR3 loop reads CASRARGNSPLHF. CDR3 DNA sequence: TGTGCCAGCAGGGCGCGGGGGAATTCACCCCTCCACTTT.

This clonotype showed up many times. The CDR3 nucleotides read TGTGCCAGCAGTTTATCTCAGCGGGAGGGTTCCTACGAGCAGTACTTC. Encoded protein: CASSLSQREGSYEQYF. V usage is TRBV28 and J usage is TRBJ2-7, with 10 bases that match TRBD2. The CDR3 spans 16 residues. Germline loops: CDR1 MDHEN, CDR2 SYDVKM. Unmatched junction bases numbered 4, after V lost 1 base and J lost 1 base.

The chain links TRBV20-1 to TRBJ1-5; D is unresolved. Germline V lookup: CDR1 DFQATT, CDR2 SNEGSKA (reference sequence). This CDR3 is built from 14 residues. V shed 0 bases and J shed 0 bases, with 6 bases lying between them. CDR3 in amino acids: CSARDLGSNQPQHF. The DNA of the CDR3 is TGCAGTGCTAGAGATCTAGGTAGCAATCAGCCCCAGCATTTT.